Here is one T cell receptor beta chain with its context. This CDR3 is built from 14 residues. Germline V lookup: CDR1 LGHDT, CDR2 YNNKEL (reference sequence). After removal of 0 bases from V and 7 bases from J, the junction contained 5 bases not matched to a gene. The entry originates in a study of blood T cell repertoires in COVID-19. The overall study: In each case, the material was cDNA or gDNA derived from T cells, B-cell-depleted T cells, or PBMCs.

Original handling: Estimated nucleated cell counts came from reference gene primer amplification. Clones were read by immunoSEQ multiplex PCR, and TCRdb kept only the in-frame ones, dropping some. Clonal size and the V and J genes are those of that table, whereas D and trimming came from the DNA. The sample yields 250,000 to 350,000 clones, around 90% seen once. The sequence came from a man in his fifties or sixties who had recovered from COVID-19. The chain uses TRBV3-1 (or the pseudogene TRBV3-2) and TRBJ1-2, with TRBD1 matching 7 bases. Sequencing used PBMCs or T cells enriched from blood (not recorded which). In nucleotides, the CDR3 is TGTGCCAGCAGCCAAGAAAGCGACAGGGCTGGCTACACCTTC. Protein sequence: CASSQESDRAGYTF.